The 17 T cell receptor beta chains below come from one sample, sequenced in a study of blood T cell repertoires in COVID-19. Using immunoSEQ multiplex PCR, the repertoire was profiled, and TCRdb retains in-frame clones only, with some absent. The sample yields 250,000 to 300,000 clones, around 84% seen once. What was sequenced was PBMCs or T cells enriched from blood (not recorded which). These receptors were collected from a man aged 25 to 40 with acute COVID-19.

V usage is TRBV29-1 and J usage is TRBJ2-5, with D perhaps matching TRBD2 (6 bases). Per germline, CDR1 SQVTM and CDR2 ANQGSEA. The CDR3 totals 12 residues. The germline V and J ends were trimmed by 5 bases and 5 bases, with 12 bases remaining between them. CDR3 bases: TGCAGCGTTCTAGTCGGGAGTGAGACCCAGTACTTC. Amino acids: CSVLVGSETQYF.

The V gene is TRBV5-1, the J gene TRBJ2-3; 8 bases map to TRBD2. CDR3 length: 15 amino acids. The junction had 5 bases not matched to a gene; V was cut back by 4 bases and J by 1 base. The germline V gene encodes CDR1 SGHRS and CDR2 YFSETQ. The CDR3 nucleotides read TGCGCCAGCAGCCACGGGGGGGCTGGCACAGATACGCAGTATTTT. This gives the protein CASSHGGAGTDTQYF.

A note on this clone: The same CDR3 arises from other DNA sequences in this sample as well. The chain's CDR3 is CASSLGQANYGYTF. CDR3 nucleotides: TGTGCCAGCAGCCTGGGACAGGCGAACTATGGCTACACCTTC. This chain joins TRBV5-4 and TRBJ1-2; 8 nucleotides line up with TRBD1. The CDR3 totals 14 residues. J lost 2 bases, V lost 4 bases, and 4 bases had no gene match. The V gene's germline CDR1 is SGHNT and CDR2 YYREEE (reference sequence).

The genes are TRBV27 and TRBJ1-6, with no clear D. The CDR3 consists of 14 residues. Germline V gene sequence: CDR1 MNHEY, CDR2 SMNVEV (reference sequence). Trimming cost V 10 bases and J 1 base, with 11 bases left between them. The CDR3 is CATTSRSYNSPLHF. CDR3 DNA sequence: TGTGCCACCACGTCCCGGTCCTATAATTCACCCCTCCACTTT.

The chain carries TRBV6-2 or TRBV6-3 and TRBJ1-5, with 9 nucleotides matching TRBD1. Germline V gives CDR1 MNHEY, CDR2 SVGEGT. This CDR3 region has 19 residues. J gave up 1 base and V 2 bases, and 12 bases lay outside the gene matches. The CDR3 sequence is CASSYPGTGPGVSNQPQHF. The CDR3 bases are TGTGCCAGCAGTTACCCTGGGACAGGGCCGGGCGTGAGCAATCAGCCCCAGCATTTT.

This chain connects TRBV25-1 to TRBJ1-3, with TRBD1 as a possible D gene (5 bases). V lost 2 bases and J lost 1, with 9 bases in between. Per the germline V gene, CDR1 is MGHDK and CDR2 is SYGVNS. The CDR3 extends over 15 amino acids. This CDR3 is CASSEHKGSGNTIYF. The CDR3 DNA follows: TGTGCCAGCAGTGAACACAAGGGGTCTGGAAACACCATATATTTT.

The chain carries TRBV20-1 and TRBJ1-1, with D unclear. There are 8 residues in the CDR3. Trimming stripped 6 bases from V and 10 bases from J, with 6 bases between. The germline gives CDR1 DFQATT, CDR2 SNEGSKA (reference sequence). Here the CDR3 reads CSAPRAFF. The CDR3 DNA is TGCAGTGCCCCCCGAGCTTTCTTT.

This chain links TRBV4-1 with TRBJ2-1; TRBD2 matches 8 bases. The CDR3 length is 13 residues. Looked up from germline, CDR1 is MGHRA and CDR2 is YSYEKL. V shed 7 bases, J shed 7 bases, and the junction held 6 bases outside the gene matches. The CDR3 reads CASIGTSKNEQFF. The CDR3, as DNA: TGCGCCAGCATCGGGACTAGTAAAAATGAGCAGTTCTTC.

The chain recombines TRBV6-6 with TRBJ1-2, with 7 bases lining up with TRBD1. This CDR3 spans 15 amino acids. V lost 4 bases and J lost 2; bases outside the gene matches: 7. Germline lookup yields CDR1 MNHNY and CDR2 SVGAGI (reference sequence). The CDR3 loop reads CASSFPGQPNYGYTF. The CDR3 DNA reads as TGTGCCAGCAGTTTTCCGGGACAGCCCAACTATGGCTACACCTTC.

The J gene is TRBJ2-5, the V gene TRBV2; perhaps TRBD1 as D (6 bases). The length of the CDR3 is 13 residues. CDR1 SNHLY and CDR2 FYNNEI come from the germline V gene. V was cut by 7 bases and J by 1 base, with 10 bases left in between. CDR3 in amino acids: CASKRTAQETQYF. The CDR3 region has the DNA TGTGCCAGCAAAAGGACAGCCCAAGAGACCCAGTACTTC.

To note about this clone: The junction shows a germline mismatch at one end, possibly a read error. The chain carries TRBV5-1 and TRBJ2-1; tentatively, D is TRBD1 (6 bases). The CDR3 consists of 18 residues. The germline gives CDR1 SGHRS, CDR2 YFSETQ. CDR3 loop: CASTLGASSQHTYNEQFF. For the CDR3, the DNA is TGTGCCAGCACCCTGGGGGCTAGCAGCCAACATACCTACAATGAGCAGTTCTTC.

The V and J genes are TRBV5-1 and TRBJ2-5, with D tentatively TRBD2 (6 bases). Trimming stripped 0 bases from V and 1 base from J, with 10 bases between. This CDR3 region has 15 residues. Germline CDR1 is SGHRS and CDR2 is YFSETQ. The CDR3 reads CASSLDAGTQETQYF. The CDR3 DNA sequence: TGCGCCAGCAGCTTGGATGCGGGGACCCAAGAGACCCAGTACTTC.

The V call is TRBV5-6, the J call TRBJ2-1; the match to TRBD1 covers 7 bases. Per the germline V gene, CDR1 is SGHDT and CDR2 is YYEEEE. CDR3 length equals 15 residues. The V segment lost 3 bases and the J segment 5 bases; nucleotides outside the gene matches: 8. CDR3 in DNA: TGTGCCAGCAGCTGGATCCGGGACAGCCACAATGAGCAGTTCTTC. Protein: CASSWIRDSHNEQFF.

This clone came up once. The V gene is TRBV27, the J gene TRBJ1-5, with D possibly being TRBD1 (6 bases). With 6 bases removed from V and 5 bases from J, the gap between germline ends came to 14 bases. The CDR3 totals 14 residues. Germline lookup yields CDR1 MNHEY and CDR2 SMNVEV (reference sequence). CDR3 amino acids: CASSDRLIDQPQHF. CDR3 DNA sequence: TGTGCCAGCAGCGACAGGCTGATTGATCAGCCCCAGCATTTT.

DNA of the CDR3: TGTGCCAGCAGCTTGGTCAAAGGGGAGCTGTTTTTT. Translated: CASSLVKGELFF. The chain couples TRBV5-4 to TRBJ2-2; no clear D gene. The CDR3 covers 12 residues. The V gene's germline CDR1 is SGHNT and CDR2 YYREEE (reference sequence). V was pared by 0 bases and J by 8 bases, with 5 bases between.

The table lists this clone with a count of one. The gene calls are TRBV6-5 and TRBJ2-5; 12 bases line up with TRBD2. CDR1 MNHEY and CDR2 SVGAGI come from the germline V gene. J was trimmed by 5 bases and V by 7 bases; bases with no gene match: 8. The CDR3 is 15 residues long. The CDR3 DNA follows: TGTGCCAGCATCCTGACTAGCGGGGGCCCTGAGACCCAGTACTTC. The encoded protein is CASILTSGGPETQYF.

This chain joins TRBV7-2 and TRBJ1-2; the match to TRBD1 covers 8 bases. Unmatched junction bases numbered 9, after V lost 1 base and J lost 2 bases. Germline V gene sequence: CDR1 SGHTA, CDR2 FQGNSA. This CDR3 comprises 17 residues. In DNA form, the CDR3 reads TGTGCCAGCAGCTTAGTTCGTAGGACAGGGTCGAACTATGGCTACACCTTC. This codes for CASSLVRRTGSNYGYTF. Full variable domain (outside the CDR3, taken from reference TRBV7-2 and TRBJ1-2): GAGVSQSPSNKVTEKGKDVELRCDPISGHTALYWYRQSLGQGLEFLIYFQGNSAPDKSGLPSDRFSAERTGGSVSTLTIQRTQQEDSAVYLCASSLVRRTGSNYGYTFGSGTRLTVV.